This TCR beta chain emerged from a study of blood T cell repertoires in COVID-19 (TCRdb year 2020). Background on the whole study: Samples covering the acute and convalescent phases of COVID-19 were provided by collaborators in the United States, Italy and Spain. The prospective study material was composed of cDNA or gDNA derived from T cells, B-cell-depleted T cells, or PBMCs. Subjects who had been exposed to COVID-19, were actively infected with it, or had recovered from it provided the deeply sampled blood TCRbeta repertoires that made up the dataset. The repertoires were released in a freely available public database meant as a resource for research on the immune response to SARS-CoV-2. The samples were drawn from two sources: the first 160 participants of the ongoing ImmuneRACE study, and fewer than 1,500 subjects contributed by 6 global collaborators. A de-identified subject ID, COVID-19 status, age in years and sex were almost always included in the sample metadata. Where HLA class I and class II types were available, the types were taken from metadata supplied by the sample provider, not from assay-based typing.

As encoded in the germline V gene, CDR1 is MNHNS while CDR2 is SASEGT. The V and J ends are trimmed by 1 base and 4 bases, leaving 5 bases between them. The CDR3, from cysteine to phenylalanine, totals 13 residues. The DNA shown is the 39-base CDR3, in frame from base 1. The paper's findings and limits, for the study overall: The amount of clinical and demographic metadata varied by source and participant and was provided uncurated.

TCRbeta CDR3 regions were amplified from genomic DNA using the immunoSEQ Assay, a bias-controlled multiplex PCR. For the original study's pipeline: The number of nucleated cells in each sample was estimated by amplification of reference gene primers within the assay. To quantify the absolute abundance of each unique TCRbeta CDR3 rearrangement, sequence reads were collapsed and filtered. Productive Simpson clonality was computed per sample as the square root of Simpson's diversity index over productive rearrangements. TCRdb mirrors the immuneACCESS table, restricted to in-frame sequences. Some clones are absent from its copies; in checked studies, under half trace to an unresolved V gene, and the reason for the others is unknown. For V, J and clone size, that table is used; D and trimming come from the DNA. This sample lists tens of thousands of clones; roughly 80% were detected once. 6.9% of the sample lies in the top ten.

At one collaborating source in Seattle, patients were enrolled during active infection and were followed longitudinally through the course of disease. Each collaborating institution followed its own protocols to collect whole blood in K2EDTA tubes. For TCRbeta analysis, collaborator samples were shipped as frozen whole blood, as isolated PBMCs, or as DNA extracted from either sample type. Note on this clone: It lacks a known antigen. No qualities accompany the bases; no much larger clone lies one base away.

Recombination linked TRBV6-1 to TRBJ1-3, with TRBD1 perhaps the D gene, on 5 matching bases. The specimen sequenced was peripheral blood. This clonotype was sampled from a man aged 25-45 years with COVID-19, enrolled during active disease. The CDR3 region reads CASSEDRGNTIYF. The DNA sequence is as follows: TGTGCCAGCAGTGAAGACAGGGGAAACACCATATATTTT.